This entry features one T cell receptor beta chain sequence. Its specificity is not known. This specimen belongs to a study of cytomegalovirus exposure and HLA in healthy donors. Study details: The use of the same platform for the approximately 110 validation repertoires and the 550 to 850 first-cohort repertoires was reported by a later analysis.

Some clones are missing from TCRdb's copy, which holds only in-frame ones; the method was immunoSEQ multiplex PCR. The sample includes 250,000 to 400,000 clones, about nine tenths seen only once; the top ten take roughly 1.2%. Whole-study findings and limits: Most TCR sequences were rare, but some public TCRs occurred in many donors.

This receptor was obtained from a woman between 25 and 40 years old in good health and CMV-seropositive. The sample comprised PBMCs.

CDR3 nucleotides: TGTGCCAGCATCGACAGGGGGCGGACCGGGGAGCTGTTTTTT. This encodes CASIDRGRTGELFF. The chain carries TRBV6-5 and TRBJ2-2, with TRBD1 matching over 10 bases. CDR3 size: 14 residues. The germline V gene encodes CDR1 MNHEY and CDR2 SVGAGI. V lost 7 bases to trimming and J lost 5 bases; unmatched junction nucleotides: 4.